This T cell receptor (beta chain) stems from a study of T cell repertoires in cytomegalovirus infection. This CDR3 has 17 residues. CDR1 and CDR2 (germline): SEHNR, FQNEAQ (reference sequence). Trimming at V came to 5 bases and at J to 0 bases, leaving 8 bases not matched to a gene. In TCRdb, the reads were re-called with MiXCR into one record per CDR3 protein. The data contain 150,000 to 200,000 distinct CDR3 sequences, approximately 19% of them singletons. This sequence originates from a human donor in good health (CMV status not recorded). Some clones in this sample may be carry-over from other donors' samples. The rearrangement links TRBV7-9 to TRBJ1-4; 8 positions agree with TRBD1. Sample: PBMCs. CDR3 residues: CASSPLQDRATNEKLFF. CDR3 DNA: TGTGCCAGCAGCCCATTACAGGACAGGGCAACTAATGAAAAACTGTTTTTT. Complete variable domain (other parts from reference TRBV7-9 and TRBJ1-4): DTGVSQNPRHKITKRGQNVTFRCDPISEHNRLYWYRQTLGQGPEFLTYFQNEAQLEKSRLLSDRFSAERPKGSFSTLEIQRTEQGDSAMYLCASSPLQDRATNEKLFFGSGTQLSVL.